The entry below gives a single TCR beta chain sequence along with its context. Its matching antigen is unknown. Some clones are missing from TCRdb's copy, which holds only in-frame ones; the method was immunoSEQ multiplex PCR. The data show approximately 57,000 clones, approximately 91% seen once. Autoimmune disease history or systemic immunosuppression was exclusionary. V was trimmed by 8 bases and J by 1 base, leaving 14 bases between them. Germline loops: CDR1 MNHNS, CDR2 SASEGT. The CDR3 has 14 amino acids. This sample was included in a study of OX40 agonist ivuxolimab in advanced cancers. For the study at large: Patients assigned to dose escalation were diagnosed with hepatocellular carcinoma, melanoma, renal cell or head and neck cancer. Study-level points and caveats: Individuals who were partial responders at 0.1-3.0 mg/kg had clonal expansion that ranked among the lowest.

The rearrangement joins TRBV6-1 to TRBJ1-1, with D hard to call. The clonotype comes from an adult with an advanced solid tumor such as melanoma, head and neck, liver or kidney cancer. This specimen was CD4+ or CD8+ T cells sorted from blood, taken in a trial of the OX40 agonist ivuxolimab. This CDR3 reads CASDQIPGNTEAFF. DNA for the CDR3: TGTGCCAGCGATCAGATTCCAGGGAACACTGAAGCTTTCTTT.